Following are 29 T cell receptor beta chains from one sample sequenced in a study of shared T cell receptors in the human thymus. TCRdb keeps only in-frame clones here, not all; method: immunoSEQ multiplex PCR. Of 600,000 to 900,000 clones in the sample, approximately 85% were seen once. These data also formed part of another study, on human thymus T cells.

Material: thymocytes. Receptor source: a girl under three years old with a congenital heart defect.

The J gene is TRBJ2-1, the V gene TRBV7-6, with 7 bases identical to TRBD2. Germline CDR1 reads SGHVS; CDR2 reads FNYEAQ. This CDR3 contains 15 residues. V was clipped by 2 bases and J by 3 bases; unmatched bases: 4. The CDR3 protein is CASSLRTGGYNEQFF. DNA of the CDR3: TGTGCCAGCAGCTTAAGGACGGGGGGCTACAATGAGCAGTTCTTC.

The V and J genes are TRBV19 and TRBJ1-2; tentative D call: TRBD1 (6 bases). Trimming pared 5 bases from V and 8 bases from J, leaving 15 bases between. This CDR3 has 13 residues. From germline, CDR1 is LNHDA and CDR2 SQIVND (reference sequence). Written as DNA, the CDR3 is TGTGCCAGTAGTCAAGGGGGATCGACCGGCTACACCTTC. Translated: CASSQGGSTGYTF.

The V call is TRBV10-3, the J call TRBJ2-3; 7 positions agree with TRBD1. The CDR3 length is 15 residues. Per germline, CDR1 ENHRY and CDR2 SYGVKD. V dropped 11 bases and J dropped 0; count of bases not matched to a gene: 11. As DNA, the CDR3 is TGTGCCGTTTTGGCCGGACAGGAGAGCACAGATACGCAGTATTTT. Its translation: CAVLAGQESTDTQYF.

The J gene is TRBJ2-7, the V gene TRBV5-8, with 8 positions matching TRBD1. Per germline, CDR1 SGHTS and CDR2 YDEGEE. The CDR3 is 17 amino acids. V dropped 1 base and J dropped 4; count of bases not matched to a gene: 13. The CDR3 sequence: CASSLRAGGGESYEQYF. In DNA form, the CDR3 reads TGTGCCAGCAGCTTGAGGGCAGGGGGCGGTGAGTCATACGAGCAGTACTTC.

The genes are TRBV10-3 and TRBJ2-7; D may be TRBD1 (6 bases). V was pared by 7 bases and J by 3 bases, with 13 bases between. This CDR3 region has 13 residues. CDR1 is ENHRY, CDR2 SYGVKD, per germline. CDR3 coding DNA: TGTGCCATCACCCGGGCAGGGGACTACGAGCAGTACTTC. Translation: CAITRAGDYEQYF.

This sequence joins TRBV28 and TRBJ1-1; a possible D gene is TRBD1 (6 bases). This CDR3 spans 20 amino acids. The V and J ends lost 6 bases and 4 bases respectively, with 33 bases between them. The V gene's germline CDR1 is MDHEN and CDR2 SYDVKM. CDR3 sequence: CASRFKHPSRDNGKSTEAFF. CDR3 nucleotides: TGTGCCAGCAGATTCAAACACCCTTCCCGGGACAACGGGAAGAGCACTGAAGCTTTCTTT. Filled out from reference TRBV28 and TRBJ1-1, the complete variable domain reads DVKVTQSSRYLVKRTGEKVFLECVQDMDHENMFWYRQDPGLGLRLIYFSYDVKMKEKGDIPEGYSVSREKKERFSLILESASTNQTSMYLCASRFKHPSRDNGKSTEAFFGQGTRLTVV.

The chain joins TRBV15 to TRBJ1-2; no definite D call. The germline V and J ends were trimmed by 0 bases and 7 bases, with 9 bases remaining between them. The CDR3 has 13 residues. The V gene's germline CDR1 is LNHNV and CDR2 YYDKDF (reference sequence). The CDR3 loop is CATSREECTGYTF. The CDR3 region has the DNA TGTGCCACCAGCAGAGAAGAGTGTACTGGCTACACCTTC.

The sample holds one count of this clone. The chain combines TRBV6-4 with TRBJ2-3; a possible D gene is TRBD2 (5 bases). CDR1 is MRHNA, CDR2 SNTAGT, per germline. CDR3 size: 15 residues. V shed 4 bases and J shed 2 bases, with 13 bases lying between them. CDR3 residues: CASSAEGFYTDTQYF. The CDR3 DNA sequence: TGTGCCAGCAGTGCCGAGGGATTCTACACAGATACGCAGTATTTT.

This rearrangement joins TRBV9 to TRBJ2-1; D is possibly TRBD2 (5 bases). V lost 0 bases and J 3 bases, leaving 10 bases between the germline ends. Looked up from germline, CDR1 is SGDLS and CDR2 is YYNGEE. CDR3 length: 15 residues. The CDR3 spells CASSVAGRNYNEQFF. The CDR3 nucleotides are TGTGCCAGCAGCGTAGCGGGGAGAAACTACAATGAGCAGTTCTTC.

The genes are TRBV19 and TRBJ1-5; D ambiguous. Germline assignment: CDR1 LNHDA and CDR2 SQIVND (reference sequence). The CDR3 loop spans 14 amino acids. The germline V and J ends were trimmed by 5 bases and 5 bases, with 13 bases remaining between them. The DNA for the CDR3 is TGTGCCAGTAGTCCCCGCGGGAAGTATCAGCCCCAGCATTTT. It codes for CASSPRGKYQPQHF.

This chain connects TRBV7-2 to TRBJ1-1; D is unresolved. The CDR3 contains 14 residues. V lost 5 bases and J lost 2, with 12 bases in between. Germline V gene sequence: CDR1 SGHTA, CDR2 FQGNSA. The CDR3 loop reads CASSVRLHNTEAFF. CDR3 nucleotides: TGTGCCAGCAGCGTACGACTGCATAACACTGAAGCTTTCTTT.

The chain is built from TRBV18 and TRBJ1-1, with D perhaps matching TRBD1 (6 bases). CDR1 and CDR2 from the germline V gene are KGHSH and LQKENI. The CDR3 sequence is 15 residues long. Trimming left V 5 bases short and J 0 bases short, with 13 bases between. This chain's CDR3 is CASSAVGALNTEAFF. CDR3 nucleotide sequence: TGTGCCAGCTCAGCAGTGGGGGCCTTGAACACTGAAGCTTTCTTT.

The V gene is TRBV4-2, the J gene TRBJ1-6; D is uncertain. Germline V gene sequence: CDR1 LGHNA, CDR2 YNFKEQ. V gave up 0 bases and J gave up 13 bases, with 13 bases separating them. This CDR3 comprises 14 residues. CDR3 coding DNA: TGTGCCAGCAGCCAAGATCTTCTCCGGTATCCCCTCCACTTT. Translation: CASSQDLLRYPLHF.

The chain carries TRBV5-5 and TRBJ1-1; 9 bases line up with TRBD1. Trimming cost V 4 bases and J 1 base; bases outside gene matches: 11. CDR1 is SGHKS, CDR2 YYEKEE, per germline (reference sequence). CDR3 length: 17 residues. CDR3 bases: TGTGCCAGCAGCCGCGAGTGGGACAGGGATCCGAACACTGAAGCTTTCTTT. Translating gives CASSREWDRDPNTEAFF. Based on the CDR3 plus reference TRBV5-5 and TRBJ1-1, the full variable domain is DAGVTQSPTHLIKTRGQQVTLRCSPISGHKSVSWYQQVLGQGPQFIFQYYEKEERGRGNFPDRFSARQFPNYSSELNVNALLLGDSALYLCASSREWDRDPNTEAFFGQGTRLTVV.

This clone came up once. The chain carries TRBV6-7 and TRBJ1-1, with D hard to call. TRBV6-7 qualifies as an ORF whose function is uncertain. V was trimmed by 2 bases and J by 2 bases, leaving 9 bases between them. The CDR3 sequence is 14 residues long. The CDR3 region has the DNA TGTGCCAGCAGTTACCCCCGGGTAAACACTGAAGCTTTCTTT. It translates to CASSYPRVNTEAFF.

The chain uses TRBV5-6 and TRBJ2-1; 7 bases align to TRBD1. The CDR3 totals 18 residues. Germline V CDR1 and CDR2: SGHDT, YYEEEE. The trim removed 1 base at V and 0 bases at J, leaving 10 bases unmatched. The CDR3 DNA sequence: TGTGCCAGCAGCTTGCCGACCTTGGACAGGTTCTCCTACAATGAGCAGTTCTTC. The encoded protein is CASSLPTLDRFSYNEQFF.

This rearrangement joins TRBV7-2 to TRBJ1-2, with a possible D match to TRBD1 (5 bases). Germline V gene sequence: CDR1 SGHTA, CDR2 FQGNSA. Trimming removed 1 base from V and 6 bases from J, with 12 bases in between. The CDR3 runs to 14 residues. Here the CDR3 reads CASSLDAGGDGYTF. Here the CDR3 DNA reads TGTGCCAGCAGCTTAGATGCGGGAGGGGATGGCTACACCTTC.

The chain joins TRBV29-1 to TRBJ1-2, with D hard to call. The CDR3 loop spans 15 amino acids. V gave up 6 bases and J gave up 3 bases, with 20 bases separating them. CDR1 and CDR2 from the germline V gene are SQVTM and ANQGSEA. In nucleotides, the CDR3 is TGCAGCGTCCCACAGAAAACACCACGCGACTATGGCTACACCTTC. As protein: CSVPQKTPRDYGYTF.

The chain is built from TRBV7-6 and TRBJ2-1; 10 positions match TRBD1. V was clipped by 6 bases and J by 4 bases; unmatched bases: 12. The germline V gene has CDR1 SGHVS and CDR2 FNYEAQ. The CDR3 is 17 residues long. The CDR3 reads CASSCRQGANEYNEQFF. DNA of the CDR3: TGTGCCAGCAGTTGTAGACAGGGGGCAAATGAATACAATGAGCAGTTCTTC.

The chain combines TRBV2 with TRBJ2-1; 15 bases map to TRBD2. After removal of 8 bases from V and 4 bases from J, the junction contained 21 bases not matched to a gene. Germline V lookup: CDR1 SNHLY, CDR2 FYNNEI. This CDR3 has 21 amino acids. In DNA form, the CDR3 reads TGTGCCAGCCCACCCCCAGCCGGGACTAGCGGGGGGCCCATCCGATACAATGAGCAGTTCTTC. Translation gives CASPPPAGTSGGPIRYNEQFF.

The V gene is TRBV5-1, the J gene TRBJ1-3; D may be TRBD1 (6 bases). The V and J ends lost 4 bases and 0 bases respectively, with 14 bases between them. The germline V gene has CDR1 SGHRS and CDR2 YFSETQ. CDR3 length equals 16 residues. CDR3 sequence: CASSGTGLHSGNTIYF. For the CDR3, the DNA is TGCGCCAGCAGCGGAACAGGGCTCCACTCTGGAAACACCATATATTTT. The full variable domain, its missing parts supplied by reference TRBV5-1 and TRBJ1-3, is KAGVTQTPRYLIKTRGQQVTLSCSPISGHRSVSWYQQTPGQGLQFLFEYFSETQRNKGNFPGRFSGRQFSNSRSEMNVSTLELGDSALYLCASSGTGLHSGNTIYFGEGSWLTVV.

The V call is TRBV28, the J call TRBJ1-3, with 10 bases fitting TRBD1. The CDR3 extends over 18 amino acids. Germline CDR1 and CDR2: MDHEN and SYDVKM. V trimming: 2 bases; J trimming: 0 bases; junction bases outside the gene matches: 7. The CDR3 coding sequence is TGTGCCAGCAGTTTACGGGACAGGGGACGTATCTCTGGAAACACCATATATTTT. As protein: CASSLRDRGRISGNTIYF.

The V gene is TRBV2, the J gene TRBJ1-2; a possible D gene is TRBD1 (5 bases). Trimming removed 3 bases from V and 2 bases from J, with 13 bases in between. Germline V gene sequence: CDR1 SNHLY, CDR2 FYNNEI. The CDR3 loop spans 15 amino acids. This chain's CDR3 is CASSDRQNPNYGYTF. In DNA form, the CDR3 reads TGTGCCAGCAGTGATCGACAGAACCCCAACTATGGCTACACCTTC.

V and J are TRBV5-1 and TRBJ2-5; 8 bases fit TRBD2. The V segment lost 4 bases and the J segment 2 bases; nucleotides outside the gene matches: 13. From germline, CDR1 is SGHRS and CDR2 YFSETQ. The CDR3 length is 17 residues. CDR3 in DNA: TGCGCCAGCAGCACTGGCAGCGGGGGCGGGGGGCAAGAGACCCAGTACTTC. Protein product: CASSTGSGGGGQETQYF. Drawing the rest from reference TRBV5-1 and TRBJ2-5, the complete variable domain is KAGVTQTPRYLIKTRGQQVTLSCSPISGHRSVSWYQQTPGQGLQFLFEYFSETQRNKGNFPGRFSGRQFSNSRSEMNVSTLELGDSALYLCASSTGSGGGGQETQYFGPGTRLLVL.

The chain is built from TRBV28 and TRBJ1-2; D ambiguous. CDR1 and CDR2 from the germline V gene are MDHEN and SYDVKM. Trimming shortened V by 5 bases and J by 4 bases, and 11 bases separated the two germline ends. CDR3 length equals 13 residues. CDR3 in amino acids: CASSGQEGYGYTF. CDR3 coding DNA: TGTGCCAGCAGTGGTCAGGAAGGCTATGGCTACACCTTC.

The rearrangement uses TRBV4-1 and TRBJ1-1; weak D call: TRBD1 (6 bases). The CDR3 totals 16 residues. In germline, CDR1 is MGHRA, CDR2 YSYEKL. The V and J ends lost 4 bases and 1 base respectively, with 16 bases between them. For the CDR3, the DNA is TGCGCCAGCAGCCGAGCCCAAGAACAGGGGAACACTGAAGCTTTCTTT. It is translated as CASSRAQEQGNTEAFF.

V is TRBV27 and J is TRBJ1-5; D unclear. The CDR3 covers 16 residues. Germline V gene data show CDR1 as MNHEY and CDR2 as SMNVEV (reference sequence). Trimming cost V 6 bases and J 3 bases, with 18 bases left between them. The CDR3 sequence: CASSPRDTLDNQPQHF. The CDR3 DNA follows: TGTGCCAGCAGCCCTCGCGACACCTTGGACAATCAGCCCCAGCATTTT.

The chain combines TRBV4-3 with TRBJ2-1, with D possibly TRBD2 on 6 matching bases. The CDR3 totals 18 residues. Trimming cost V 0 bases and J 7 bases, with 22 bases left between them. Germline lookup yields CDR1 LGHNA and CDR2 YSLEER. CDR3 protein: CASSQEGRGSLTINEQFF. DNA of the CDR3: TGCGCCAGCAGCCAAGAGGGGCGGGGATCCTTAACCATAAATGAGCAGTTCTTC.

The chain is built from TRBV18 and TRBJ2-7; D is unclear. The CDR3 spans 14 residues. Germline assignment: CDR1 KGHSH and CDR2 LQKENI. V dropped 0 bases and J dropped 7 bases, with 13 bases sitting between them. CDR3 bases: TGTGCCAGCTCACCACCCAACCCCAGAAGAGAGCAGTACTTC. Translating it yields CASSPPNPRREQYF.